The T cell receptor beta chain under discussion was sequenced for a study of identical twins' blood T cells (dated by TCRdb to the early 2010s). About the study as a whole: Around 50 million Illumina reads were obtained across about twelve libraries, comprising six alpha-chain and six beta-chain libraries. The study compared TCR alpha and beta chain repertoires of three pairs of monozygous twins using next-generation sequencing to assess genetic influence on repertoire formation.

The research as a whole found: How many CDR3 clonotypes two donors shared depended mainly on the product of their cloneset sizes, and the twins did not clearly stray from this trend. Twin pairs were reported to be markedly more alike in V gene usage than unrelated donors were, even when looking at non-selected out-of-frame TCRbeta clonotypes. Validation by independent studies was stated to be required for the proposed role of the TCRalpha J segment in MHC recognition during thymic selection. Among the most abundant TCRbeta clonotypes, each donor shared more CDR3 sequences with her twin than with unrelated donors. Environmental influences could not be excluded as an explanation for twin similarity, since twins were reared together.

V has 6 bases trimmed and J has 5 bases trimmed; junction bases matching no gene number 14. The CDR3 measures 16 amino acids from cysteine to phenylalanine. The retained sequence is limited to the CDR3, 48 bases, with the frame set at the first base. The donors were six healthy women who made up three monozygous twin pairs. Each of the three twin pairs had been raised together, and the twins in each pair were thought likely to have encountered the same infectious agents and vaccines. TCR cDNA libraries were prepared from RNA that was isolated from peripheral blood mononuclear cells. This clonotype was counted only a few times. Its specific antigen is unknown. Per-base qualities were not stored, and no clone one base away is much larger. Libraries were prepared through 5' RACE. Instrument on record: Illumina Genome Analyzer IIx. The RNA-based TCR cDNA libraries were made using a previously described protocol that was modified in several ways. To prevent cross-contamination, sample-specific barcodes were introduced on both ends of each TCR cDNA library during cDNA synthesis and amplification. Processing in the source paper ran as follows. Each individual had between about 95,000 and nearly 550,000 identified clonotypes, and each library contained about 2.2 to 3.6 million CDR3-containing reads. Reads with improper barcode index combinations were discarded, and clonesets were then built for each library with the MiTCR software. While assembling CDR3 clonotypes, MiTCR corrected PCR and sequencing errors and either filtered or rescued low-quality reads. Artificial out-of-frame clonotypes were mapped to in-frame sequences, with one indel allowed in the CDR3, and then removed. To measure how similar V and J gene usage was between donors, Jensen-Shannon divergence was divided by mean entropy. TCRdb reran the public reads through fastp at Q25 and MiXCR, keeping productive beta chains. Identical CDR3 protein sequences are pooled into one entry, listed with their most common genes and DNA. TCRdb's processing, not the authors' own work, is the source of the V and J calls. A total of roughly 380,000 distinct CDR3 sequences appear in this sample, about 28% of them only once. Around 5.6% of the sample is in the top ten clones.

The sequence is built from TRBV12-3 or TRBV12-4 and TRBJ1-1, with 8 bases in between that match TRBD1. Source material: PBMCs. The origin of this receptor is a woman aged 18-55 years in good health. The sequence in DNA is TGTGCCAGCAGCCTTGGACAGGGAAGTAGTGGGACTGAAGCTTTCTTT. This codes for CASSLGQGSSGTEAFF.